A selection of T cell receptor beta chains follows, all from one sample in a study of shared T cell receptors in the human thymus. This table comes from immunoSEQ multiplex PCR, and its TCRdb copy is limited to in-frame clones, with some not included. The sample shows about 710,000 clones, over 75% of them seen only once. These same data were also listed under a study on human thymus T cells.

Sample: thymocytes. The receptor source for this set is a boy under two years old with a congenital heart defect. The CDR3 runs from the conserved cysteine through the conserved F or W. Fields, in order: J gene, V gene, D gene, clone size, CDR3 DNA, CDR3 protein. The D gene is left open where the match is weak. A clone size is listed for some rows: how often the clone was seen (once, few, many), or a class if it is expanded.

TRBJ1-1	TRBV5-6	NA	NA	TGTGCCAGCAGCTGCCGGAGACCCCCTTGCACTGAAGCTTTCTTT	CASSCRRPPCTEAFF
TRBJ2-7	TRBV7-9	TRBD2	NA	TGTGCCAGCAGCTTGGGCCAGGGACTAGAGGCTTACGAGCAGTACTTC	CASSLGQGLEAYEQYF
TRBJ1-1	TRBV28	TRBD1	NA	TGTGCCAGCAGTTCAGGGACAGGGAGGTCGGCTGAAGCTTTCTTT	CASSSGTGRSAEAFF
TRBJ1-1	TRBV14	TRBD1	NA	TGTGCCAGCAGCCAACAGGGGGCCGGCACTGAAGCTTTCTTT	CASSQQGAGTEAFF
TRBJ1-2	TRBV2	NA	once	TGTGCCAACCGACAGATACCGACTAACTATGGCTACACCTTC	CANRQIPTNYGYTF
TRBJ1-4	TRBV6-1	TRBD1	NA	TGTGCCAGCAGGAGACAGGGGGGAGAAAAACTGTTTTTT	CASRRQGGEKLFF
TRBJ1-1	TRBV9	NA	once	TGTGCCAGCAGCTCCAGGGTTGCCACTGAAGCTTTCTTT	CASSSRVATEAFF
TRBJ2-1	TRBV7-2	TRBD2	NA	TGTGCCAGCAGCAAAGGGACTAGCGGACCATGGCCCTACAATGAGCAGTTCTTC	CASSKGTSGPWPYNEQFF
TRBJ1-2	TRBV6-6	TRBD1	NA	TGTGCCAGCAGTTTCGGGACAGACTATGGCTACACCTTC	CASSFGTDYGYTF
TRBJ1-5	TRBV5-5	NA	NA	TGTGCCAGCAGCCCAGAGGGGGTACATCAGCCCCAGCATTTT	CASSPEGVHQPQHF
TRBJ1-1	TRBV28	NA	NA	TGTGCCAGCAGTACCCTTGACACTAGGGTGAACACTGAAGCTTTCTTT	CASSTLDTRVNTEAFF
TRBJ1-6	TRBV14	TRBD1	NA	TGTGCCAGCAGCACAAGGACAGGAAATTCACCCCTCCACTTT	CASSTRTGNSPLHF
TRBJ2-2	TRBV4-1	TRBD1	NA	TGCGCCAGCAGCCAAGATCTGGACAGGACGAACACCGGGGAGCTGTTTTTT	CASSQDLDRTNTGELFF
TRBJ2-5	TRBV9	TRBD2	NA	TGTGCCAGCAGCACAACGGGGGGGGAGGAGGTGACCCAGTACTTC	CASSTTGGEEVTQYF
TRBJ2-2	TRBV19	TRBD1	few	TGTGCCAGTGACAGGGGAGAGAACACCGGGGAGCTGTTTTTT	CASDRGENTGELFF
TRBJ2-3	TRBV29-1	NA	NA	TGCAGCGTTGGAATTAGGCGCGGAGATACGCAGTATTTT	CSVGIRRGDTQYF
TRBJ1-2	TRBV14	NA	NA	TGTGCCAGCAGCCAAGAATTGTTTGGAGGGTTGGGGTCATATGGCTACACCTTC	CASSQELFGGLGSYGYTF
TRBJ1-2	TRBV4-1	TRBD1	NA	TGCGCCAGCAGCCAAGTACTCGTGGACAGGGGCGAGTATGGCTACACCTTC	CASSQVLVDRGEYGYTF
TRBJ2-3	TRBV12-5	NA	NA	TGTGCTAGTGGTTGTCGGACTTTCACAGATACGCAGTATTTT	CASGCRTFTDTQYF
TRBJ1-1	TRBV7-9	NA	NA	TGTGCCAGCAGCTTAGGAAGGCGGGGGATGAACACTGAAGCTTTCTTT	CASSLGRRGMNTEAFF
TRBJ1-1	TRBV10-3	TRBD1	NA	TGTGCCATTGGGACAGGGGAGACTGAAGCTTTCTTT	CAIGTGETEAFF
TRBJ2-7	TRBV5-1	NA	NA	TGCGCCAGCAGCTCGGAGACTAATTCTGTCTACGAGCAGTACTTC	CASSSETNSVYEQYF
TRBJ1-3	TRBV9	NA	NA	TGTGCCAGCAGCGGCGGTTGGGGCTTCTCTGGAAACACCATATATTTT	CASSGGWGFSGNTIYF
TRBJ2-3	TRBV6-6	TRBD2	NA	TGTGCCAGCAGTTACCGCCCGGGAGGGACAGATACGCAGTATTTT	CASSYRPGGTDTQYF
TRBJ2-3	TRBV4-3	TRBD1	NA	TGCGCCAGCAGCCAAGAACTTCCGAGACAGGGGGATACGCAGTATTTT	CASSQELPRQGDTQYF
TRBJ2-3	TRBV14	TRBD2	NA	TGTGCCAGCAGCCAAGGACTAGCGGACCACACAGATACGCAGTATTTT	CASSQGLADHTDTQYF
TRBJ2-1	TRBV5-1	TRBD2	once	TGCGCCAGCAGCGTGACTAGCGGGAGATATGAGCAGTTCTTC	CASSVTSGRYEQFF
TRBJ2-1	TRBV7-9	TRBD2	NA	TGTGCCAGCAGCCTCGGGAGGGCCGTATTGAATGAGCAGTTCTTC	CASSLGRAVLNEQFF